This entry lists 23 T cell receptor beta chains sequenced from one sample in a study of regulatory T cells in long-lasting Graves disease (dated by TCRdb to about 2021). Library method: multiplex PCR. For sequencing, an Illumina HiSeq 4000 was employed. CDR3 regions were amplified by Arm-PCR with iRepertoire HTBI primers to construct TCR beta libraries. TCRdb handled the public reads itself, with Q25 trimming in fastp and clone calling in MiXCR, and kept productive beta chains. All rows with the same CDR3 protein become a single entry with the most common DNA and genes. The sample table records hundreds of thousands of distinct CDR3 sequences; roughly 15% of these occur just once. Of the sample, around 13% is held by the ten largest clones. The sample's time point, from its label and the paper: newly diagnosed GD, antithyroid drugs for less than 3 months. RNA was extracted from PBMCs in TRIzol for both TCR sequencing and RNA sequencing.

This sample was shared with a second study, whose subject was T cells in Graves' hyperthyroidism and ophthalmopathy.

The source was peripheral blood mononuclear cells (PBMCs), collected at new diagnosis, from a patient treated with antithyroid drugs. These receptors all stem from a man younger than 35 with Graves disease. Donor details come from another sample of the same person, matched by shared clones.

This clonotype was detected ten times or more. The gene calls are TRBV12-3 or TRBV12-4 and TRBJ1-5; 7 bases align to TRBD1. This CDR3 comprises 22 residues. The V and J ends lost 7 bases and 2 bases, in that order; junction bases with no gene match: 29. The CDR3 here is CASTRGPRQGFLGMSGNQPQHF. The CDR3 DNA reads TGTGCCAGCACTCGGGGTCCCCGACAGGGATTTTTGGGGATGTCTGGCAATCAGCCCCAGCATTTT.

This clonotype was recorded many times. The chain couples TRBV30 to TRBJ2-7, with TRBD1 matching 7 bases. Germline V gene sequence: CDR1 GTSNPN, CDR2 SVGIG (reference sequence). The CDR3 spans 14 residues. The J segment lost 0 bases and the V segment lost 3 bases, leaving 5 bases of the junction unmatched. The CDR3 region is CAWSVQGTSYEQYF. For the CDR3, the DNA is TGTGCCTGGAGCGTACAGGGGACCTCCTACGAGCAGTACTTC.

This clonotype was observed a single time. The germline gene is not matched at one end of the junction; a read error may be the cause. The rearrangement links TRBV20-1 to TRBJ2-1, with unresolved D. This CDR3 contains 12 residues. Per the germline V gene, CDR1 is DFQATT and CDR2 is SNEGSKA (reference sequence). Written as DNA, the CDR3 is TGCAGTGCAAGAGTGGGCCCCGGTGAGCAGTTCTTC. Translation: CSARVGPGEQFF.

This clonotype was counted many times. In DNA form, the CDR3 reads TGCGCCAGCAGCTTGGTTGGAGGGGGCTTACACACTGAAGCTTTCTTT. Amino acid sequence: CASSLVGGGLHTEAFF. V is TRBV5-1 and J is TRBJ1-1, with 7 bases lining up with TRBD1. Trimming at V came to 0 bases and at J to 3 bases, leaving 8 bases not matched to a gene. The length of the CDR3 is 16 residues. Germline assignment: CDR1 SGHRS and CDR2 YFSETQ.

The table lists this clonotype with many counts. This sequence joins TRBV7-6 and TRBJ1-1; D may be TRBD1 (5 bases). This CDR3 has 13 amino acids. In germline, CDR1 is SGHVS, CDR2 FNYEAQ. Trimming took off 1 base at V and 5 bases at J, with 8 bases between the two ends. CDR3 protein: CASSLGGLTEAFF. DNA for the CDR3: TGTGCCAGCAGCTTAGGGGGGTTGACTGAAGCTTTCTTT.

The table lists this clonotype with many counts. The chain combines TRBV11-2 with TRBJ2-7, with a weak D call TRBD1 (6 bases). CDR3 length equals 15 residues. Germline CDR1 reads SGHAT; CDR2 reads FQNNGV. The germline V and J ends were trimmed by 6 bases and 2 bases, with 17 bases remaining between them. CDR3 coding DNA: TGTGCCAGCAGTTTTACCGGGACACAGACCTACGAGCAGTACTTC. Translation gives CASSFTGTQTYEQYF.

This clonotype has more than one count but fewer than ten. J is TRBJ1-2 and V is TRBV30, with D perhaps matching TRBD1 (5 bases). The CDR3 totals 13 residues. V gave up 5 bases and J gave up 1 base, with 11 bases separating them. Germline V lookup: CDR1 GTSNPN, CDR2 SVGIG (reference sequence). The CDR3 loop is CAWLPGGNYGYTF. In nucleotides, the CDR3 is TGTGCCTGGTTGCCGGGGGGTAACTATGGCTACACCTTC.

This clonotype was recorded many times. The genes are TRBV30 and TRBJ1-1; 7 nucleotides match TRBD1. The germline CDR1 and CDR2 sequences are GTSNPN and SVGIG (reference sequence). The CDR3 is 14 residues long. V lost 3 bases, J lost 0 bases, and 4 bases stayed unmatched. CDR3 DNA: TGTGCCTGGAGGTCGACAGGGTTGAACACTGAAGCTTTCTTT. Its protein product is CAWRSTGLNTEAFF.

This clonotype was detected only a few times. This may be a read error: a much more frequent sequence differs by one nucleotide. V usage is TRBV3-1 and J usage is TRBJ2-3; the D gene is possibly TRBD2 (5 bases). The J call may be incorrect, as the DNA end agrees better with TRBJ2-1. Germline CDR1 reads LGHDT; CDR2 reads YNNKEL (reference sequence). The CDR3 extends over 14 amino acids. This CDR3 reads CASSQGGARIEQFF. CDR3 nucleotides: TGTGCCAGCAGCCAAGGGGGAGCGAGAATTGAGCAGTTCTTC.

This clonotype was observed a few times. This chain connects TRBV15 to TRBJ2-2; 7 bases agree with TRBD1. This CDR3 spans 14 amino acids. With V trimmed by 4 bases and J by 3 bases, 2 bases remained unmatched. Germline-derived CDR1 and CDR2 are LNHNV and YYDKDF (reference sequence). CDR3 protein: CATSTDRYTGELFF. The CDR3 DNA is TGTGCCACCAGCACGGACAGGTACACCGGGGAGCTGTTTTTT.

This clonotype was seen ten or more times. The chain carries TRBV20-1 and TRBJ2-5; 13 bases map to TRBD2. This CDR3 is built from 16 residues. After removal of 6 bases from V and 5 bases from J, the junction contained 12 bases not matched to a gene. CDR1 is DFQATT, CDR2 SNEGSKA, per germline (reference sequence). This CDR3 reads CSADIGTSGMGETQYF. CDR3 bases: TGCAGTGCCGACATCGGGACTAGCGGGATGGGTGAGACCCAGTACTTC.

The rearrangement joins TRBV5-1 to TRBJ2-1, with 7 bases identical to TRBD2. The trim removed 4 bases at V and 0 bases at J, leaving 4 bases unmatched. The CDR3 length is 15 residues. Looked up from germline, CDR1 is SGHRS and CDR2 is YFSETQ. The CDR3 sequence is CASSGGRGSYNEQFF. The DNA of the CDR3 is TGCGCCAGCAGCGGCGGGAGAGGCTCCTACAATGAGCAGTTCTTC.

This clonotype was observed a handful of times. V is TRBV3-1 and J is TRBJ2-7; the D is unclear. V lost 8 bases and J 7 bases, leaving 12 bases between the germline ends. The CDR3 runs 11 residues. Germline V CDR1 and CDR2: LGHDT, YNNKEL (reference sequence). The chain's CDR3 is CASEGLREQYF. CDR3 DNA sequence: TGTGCCAGCGAAGGCCTCCGGGAGCAGTACTTC.

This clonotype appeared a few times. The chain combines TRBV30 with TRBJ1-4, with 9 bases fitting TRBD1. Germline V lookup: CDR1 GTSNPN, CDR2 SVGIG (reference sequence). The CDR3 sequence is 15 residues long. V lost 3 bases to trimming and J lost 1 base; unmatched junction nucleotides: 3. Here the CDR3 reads CAWRGTGRTNEKLFF. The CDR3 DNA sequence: TGTGCCTGGAGGGGGACAGGGCGAACTAATGAAAAACTGTTTTTT. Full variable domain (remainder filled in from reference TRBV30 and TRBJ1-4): SQTIHQWPATLVQPVGSPLSLECTVEGTSNPNLYWYRQAAGRGLQLLFYSVGIGQISSEVPQNLSASRPQDRQFILSSKKLLLSDSGFYLCAWRGTGRTNEKLFFGSGTQLSVL.

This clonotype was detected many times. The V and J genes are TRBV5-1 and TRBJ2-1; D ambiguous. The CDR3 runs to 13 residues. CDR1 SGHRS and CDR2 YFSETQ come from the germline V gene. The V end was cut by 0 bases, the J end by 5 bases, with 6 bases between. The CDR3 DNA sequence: TGCGCCAGCAGCTTGGAACCCCACAATGAGCAGTTCTTC. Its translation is CASSLEPHNEQFF.

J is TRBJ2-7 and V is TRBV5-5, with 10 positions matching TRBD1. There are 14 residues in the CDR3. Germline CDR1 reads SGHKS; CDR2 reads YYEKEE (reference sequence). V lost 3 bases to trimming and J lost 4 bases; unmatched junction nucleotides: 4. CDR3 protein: CASSWGTGEYEQYF. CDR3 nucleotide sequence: TGTGCCAGCAGCTGGGGGACAGGGGAATACGAGCAGTACTTC. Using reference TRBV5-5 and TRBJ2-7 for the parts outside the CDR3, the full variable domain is DAGVTQSPTHLIKTRGQQVTLRCSPISGHKSVSWYQQVLGQGPQFIFQYYEKEERGRGNFPDRFSARQFPNYSSELNVNALLLGDSALYLCASSWGTGEYEQYFGPGTRLTVT.

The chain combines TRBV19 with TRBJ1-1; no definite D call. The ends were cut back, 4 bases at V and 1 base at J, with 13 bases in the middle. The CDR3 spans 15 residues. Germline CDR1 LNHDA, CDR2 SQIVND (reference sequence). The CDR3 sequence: CASSTVRTWNTEAFF. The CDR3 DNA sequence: TGTGCCAGTAGTACCGTCAGGACCTGGAACACTGAAGCTTTCTTT.

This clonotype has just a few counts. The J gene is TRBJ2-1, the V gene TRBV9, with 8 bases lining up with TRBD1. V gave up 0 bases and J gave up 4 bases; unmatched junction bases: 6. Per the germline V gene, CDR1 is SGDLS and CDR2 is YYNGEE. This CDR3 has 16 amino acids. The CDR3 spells CASSVGIGQGYNEQFF. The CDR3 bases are TGTGCCAGCAGCGTAGGGATCGGACAGGGTTACAATGAGCAGTTCTTC. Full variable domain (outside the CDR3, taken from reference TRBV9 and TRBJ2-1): DSGVTQTPKHLITATGQRVTLRCSPRSGDLSVYWYQQSLDQGLQFLIQYYNGEERAKGNILERFSAQQFPDLHSELNLSSLELGDSALYFCASSVGIGQGYNEQFFGPGTRLTVL.

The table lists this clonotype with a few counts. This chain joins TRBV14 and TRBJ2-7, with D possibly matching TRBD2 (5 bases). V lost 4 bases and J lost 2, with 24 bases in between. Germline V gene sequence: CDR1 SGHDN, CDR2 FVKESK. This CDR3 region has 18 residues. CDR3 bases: TGTGCCAGCAGCCCATATGAGGTAACTCAGACTACCGCCTACGAGCAGTACTTC. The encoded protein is CASSPYEVTQTTAYEQYF.

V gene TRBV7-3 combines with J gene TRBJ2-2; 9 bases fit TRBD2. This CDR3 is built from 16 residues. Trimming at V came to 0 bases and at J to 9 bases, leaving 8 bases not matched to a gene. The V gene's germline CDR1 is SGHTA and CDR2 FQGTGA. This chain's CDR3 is CASSLTGSGRSRELFF. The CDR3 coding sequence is TGTGCCAGCAGCTTAACGGGTAGCGGGAGATCTCGGGAGCTGTTTTTT. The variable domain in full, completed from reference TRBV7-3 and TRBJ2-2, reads GAGVSQTPSNKVTEKGKYVELRCDPISGHTALYWYRQSLGQGPEFLIYFQGTGAADDSGLPNDRFFAVRPEGSVSTLKIQRTERGDSAVYLCASSLTGSGRSRELFFGEGSRLTVL.

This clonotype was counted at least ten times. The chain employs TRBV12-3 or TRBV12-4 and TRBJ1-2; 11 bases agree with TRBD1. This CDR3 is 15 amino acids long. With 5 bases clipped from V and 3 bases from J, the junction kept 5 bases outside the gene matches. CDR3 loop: CASSRGQGADYGYTF. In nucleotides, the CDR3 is TGTGCCAGCAGTCGCGGACAGGGGGCGGACTATGGCTACACCTTC.

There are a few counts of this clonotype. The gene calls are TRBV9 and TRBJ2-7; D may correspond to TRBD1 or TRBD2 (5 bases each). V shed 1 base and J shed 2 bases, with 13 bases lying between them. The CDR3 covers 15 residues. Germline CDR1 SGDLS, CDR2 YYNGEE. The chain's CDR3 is CASSVRGESPYEQYF. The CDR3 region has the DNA TGTGCCAGCAGCGTAAGAGGGGAAAGTCCCTACGAGCAGTACTTC.

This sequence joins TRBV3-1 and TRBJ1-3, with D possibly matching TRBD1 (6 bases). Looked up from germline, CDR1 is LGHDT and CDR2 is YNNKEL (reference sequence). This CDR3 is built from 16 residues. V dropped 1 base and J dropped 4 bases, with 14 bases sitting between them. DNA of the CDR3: TGTGCCAGCAGCCAAGGTTGGCAGGGGAGGGGAAACACCATATATTTT. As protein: CASSQGWQGRGNTIYF.